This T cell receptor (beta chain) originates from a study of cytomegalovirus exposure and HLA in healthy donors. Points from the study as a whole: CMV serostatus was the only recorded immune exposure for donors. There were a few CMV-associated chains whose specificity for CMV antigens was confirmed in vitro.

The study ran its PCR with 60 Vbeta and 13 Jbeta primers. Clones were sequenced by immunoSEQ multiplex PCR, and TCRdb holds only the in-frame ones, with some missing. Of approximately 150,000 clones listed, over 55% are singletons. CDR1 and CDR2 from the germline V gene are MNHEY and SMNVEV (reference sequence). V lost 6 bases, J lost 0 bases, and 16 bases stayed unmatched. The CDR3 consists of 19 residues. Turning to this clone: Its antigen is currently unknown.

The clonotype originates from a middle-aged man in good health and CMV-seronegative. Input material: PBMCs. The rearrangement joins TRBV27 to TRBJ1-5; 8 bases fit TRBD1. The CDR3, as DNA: TGTGCCAGCAGGCAACTCTCCGGGACAGGACTTTATAGCAATCAGCCCCAGCATTTT. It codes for CASRQLSGTGLYSNQPQHF.